The clone carrying this T cell receptor beta chain showed up just a few times. TCR amplification ran 15 to 25 PCR cycles using constant-region and V-primer adapter primers. TCRdb re-called the reads with MiXCR, one entry per CDR3 protein. Altogether roughly 46,000 distinct CDR3 sequences are present, 12% being singletons, with the ten largest covering roughly 6.2%. CDR3 length: 13 residues. Germline V CDR1 and CDR2: MGHRA, YSYEKL. V shed 5 bases and J 3 bases; nucleotides not matched to a gene: 3. This sample was taken from a study of low-dose radiotherapy and immunotherapy resistance in tumors. The time point here: before trial treatment.

The rearrangement uses TRBV4-1 and TRBJ1-1, with 7 bases fitting TRBD1. The sequenced sample was PBMCs, obtained before treatment. This clonotype was obtained from a female donor with ovarian cancer. The CDR3 loop reads CASSGTAYTEAFF. The CDR3 DNA follows: TGCGCCAGCAGCGGGACAGCATACACTGAAGCTTTCTTT.